This T cell receptor beta chain was retrieved from a study of a mutant IDH1 vaccine in newly diagnosed glioma. Across the whole study: Vaccinations, eight in total, occurred in weeks 1, 3, 5, 7, 11, 15, 19, 23. Sex among treated patients split about 60% male, roughly 38% female; mean age was roughly 40 years. Therapy received beforehand was radiotherapy, temozolomide, or both, with most patients given both. Vaccines were begun 4-6 weeks after radiotherapy alone, or with temozolomide cycles.

This CDR3 has 16 amino acids. CDR1 is MGHRA, CDR2 YSYEKL, per germline. Deletions cut 7 bases from V and 1 base from J, with 16 bases between. The time point denotes: week 11, during vaccination. In the vaccine, a single dose held 300 ug of the mutant IDH1 20-mer peptide, along with topical imiquimod. Some clones are missing from TCRdb's copy, which holds only in-frame ones; the method was immunoSEQ multiplex PCR. The sample consists of about 25,000 clones, 60% to 75% of them appearing once. This clone was picked up one time. What it binds is not known. The receptor was isolated from a man younger than 35 with glioma. Some clones in this sample may be carry-over from other donors' samples. The sample here was peripheral blood mononuclear cells (PBMCs), taken from a glioma patient whose treatment included an IDH1 peptide vaccine. The gene calls are TRBV4-1 and TRBJ2-2, with D tentatively TRBD1 or TRBD2 (5 bases each). In DNA form, the CDR3 reads TGCGCCAGCAAATCCGGGACCTCAATGAACACCGGGGAGCTGTTTTTT. This sequence encodes CASKSGTSMNTGELFF.